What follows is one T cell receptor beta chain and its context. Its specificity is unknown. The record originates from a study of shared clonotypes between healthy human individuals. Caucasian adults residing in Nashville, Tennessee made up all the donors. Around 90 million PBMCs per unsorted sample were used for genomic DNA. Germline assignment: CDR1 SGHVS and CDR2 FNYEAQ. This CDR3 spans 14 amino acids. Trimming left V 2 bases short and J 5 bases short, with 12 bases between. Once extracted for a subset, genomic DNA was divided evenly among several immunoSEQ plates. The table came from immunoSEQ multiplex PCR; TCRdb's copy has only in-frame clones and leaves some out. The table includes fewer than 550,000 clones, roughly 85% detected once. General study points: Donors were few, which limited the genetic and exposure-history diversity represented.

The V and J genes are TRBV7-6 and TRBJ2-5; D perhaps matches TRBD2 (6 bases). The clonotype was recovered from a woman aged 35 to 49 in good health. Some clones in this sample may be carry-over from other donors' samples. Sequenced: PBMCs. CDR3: CASSLRGGLETQYF. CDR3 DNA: TGTGCCAGCAGCTTACGAGGAGGGTTGGAGACCCAGTACTTC.